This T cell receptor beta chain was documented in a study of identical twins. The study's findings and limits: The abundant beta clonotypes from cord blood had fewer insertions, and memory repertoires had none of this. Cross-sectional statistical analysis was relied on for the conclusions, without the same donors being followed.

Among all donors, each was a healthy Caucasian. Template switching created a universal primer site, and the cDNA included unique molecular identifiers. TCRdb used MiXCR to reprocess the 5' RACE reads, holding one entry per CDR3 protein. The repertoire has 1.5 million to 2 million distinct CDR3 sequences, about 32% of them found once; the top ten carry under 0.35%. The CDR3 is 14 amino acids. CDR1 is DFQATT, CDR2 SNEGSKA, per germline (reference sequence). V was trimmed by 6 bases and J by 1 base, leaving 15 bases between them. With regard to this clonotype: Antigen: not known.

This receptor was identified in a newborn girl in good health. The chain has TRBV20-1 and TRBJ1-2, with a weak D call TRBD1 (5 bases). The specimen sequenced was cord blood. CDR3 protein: CSAEGPGHNYGYTF. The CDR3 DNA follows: TGCAGTGCCGAGGGCCCAGGGCATAACTATGGCTACACCTTC.